The sequence of this T cell receptor beta chain was determined in a study of blood T cell repertoires in COVID-19. Across the whole study: COVID-19 samples, acute and convalescent, were from the United States, Italy and Spain. PBMCs, B-cell-depleted T cells, or T cells were the source of the cDNA or gDNA that made up the material.

Germline assignment: CDR1 LGHDT and CDR2 YNNKEL (reference sequence). The CDR3 sequence is 11 residues long. V lost 5 bases, J lost 10 bases, and 9 bases lay in between. In the authors' methods: Nucleated cell counts were estimated from reference gene primer amplification. TCRdb's table, derived via immunoSEQ multiplex PCR, lists solely in-frame clones and lacks some. That table furnishes V, J and clone size, whereas the DNA furnished D and trimming. The sample comprises about 59,000 clones, over 70% of which are singletons, and roughly a sixth rests with the top ten. The clonotype originates from a woman aged 50 to 65 with active or convalescent COVID-19. Sequencing used peripheral blood. This rearrangement joins TRBV3-1 (or the pseudogene TRBV3-2) to TRBJ2-1; tentative D call: TRBD1 (5 bases). The CDR3 loop reads CASSWTTEQFF. Here the CDR3 DNA reads TGTGCCAGCAGCTGGACAACCGAGCAGTTCTTC.